The rows below give T cell receptor beta chains drawn from one sample of a study of blood T cell repertoires in COVID-19. Here immunoSEQ multiplex PCR was the method, and the copy in TCRdb shows in-frame clones only, minus some. This sample yields 45,000 to 55,000 clones, of which around 86% are seen a single time; around 28% belongs to the top ten. What was sequenced was peripheral blood. The receptors stem from a human donor in a cohort sampled during active COVID-19. The CDR3 runs from the conserved cysteine through the conserved F or W. The D gene is left open where the match is weak. Not every row has a clone size; where given, it reads once, few, many or a size class.

V,size,J,D,DNA,CDR3
TRBV21-1,NA,TRBJ1-5,NA,TGTGCCAGCAGCAAGATCGAGGGAGTGATAGATCAGCCCCAGCATTTT,CASSKIEGVIDQPQHF
TRBV5-1,NA,TRBJ1-6,NA,TGCGCCAGCAGCTTAACAGACAATTCACCCCTCCACTTT,CASSLTDNSPLHF
TRBV29-1,NA,TRBJ1-2,NA,TGCAGCGTTGGCGGACAGTCGTTTGGCTACACCTTC,CSVGGQSFGYTF
TRBV9,NA,TRBJ1-2,NA,TGTGCCAGCAGCGGCTTGAGCGGGCAGCGTCTCGGTGGCTACACCTTC,CASSGLSGQRLGGYTF
TRBV28,NA,TRBJ2-1,NA,TGTGCCAGCAGCCGAAACGACCGGGACTTTCGTCAGTTCTTC,CASSRNDRDFRQFF
TRBV7-8,NA,TRBJ2-7,TRBD2,TGTGCCAGCAGCTTATTAGAAGCGGGGGGCTACGAGCAGTACTTC,CASSLLEAGGYEQYF
TRBV18,NA,TRBJ1-2,NA,TGTGCCAGCTTAACAGGGTACACGTACACCTTC,CASLTGYTYTF
TRBV5-1,NA,TRBJ2-5,NA,TGCGCCAGCAGCTTGGCCCGAGGAGAAGAGACCCAGTACTTC,CASSLARGEETQYF
TRBV7-9,NA,TRBJ1-3,TRBD1,TGTGCCAGCAGCCCAACAGGGGTTGGAAACACCATATATTTT,CASSPTGVGNTIYF
TRBV5-1,NA,TRBJ2-1,NA,TGCGCCAGCAAGAAGGGGGGGGGCCCGAATGAGCAGTTCTTC,CASKKGGGPNEQFF
TRBV3-1/TRBV3-2,NA,TRBJ2-3,NA,TGTGCCAGCAGCCAAGAAAGAAACCTTCGGGATACGCAGTATTTT,CASSQERNLRDTQYF
TRBV3-1/TRBV3-2,NA,TRBJ2-4,NA,TGTGCCAGCAGCCAAGATCCAGCCGCCGGGGGCATTCAGTACTTC,CASSQDPAAGGIQYF
TRBV5-1,NA,TRBJ2-7,TRBD1,TGCGCCAGCAGCTCCCGGACAGGGAGAGGCGAGCAGTACTTC,CASSSRTGRGEQYF
TRBV11-3,NA,TRBJ1-3,NA,TGTGCCAGCAGCTTAAGGGGATCGGATGGAAACACCATATATTTT,CASSLRGSDGNTIYF
TRBV19,NA,TRBJ1-3,NA,TGTGCCAGTAGTATTATACAGGGAAACACCATATATTTT,CASSIIQGNTIYF
TRBV7-3,NA,TRBJ1-1,NA,TGTGCCAGCAGCTTAACGGGTGGGCAGTTTTACACTGAAGCTTTCTTT,CASSLTGGQFYTEAFF
TRBV24-1,NA,TRBJ2-4,NA,TGTGCCACCAGTGATTTACCCGGGATAAACATTCAGTACTTC,CATSDLPGINIQYF
TRBV4-2,NA,TRBJ2-5,TRBD2,TGTGCCAGCAGCCAAGGCGGGAGCGGAGAGACCCAGTACTTC,CASSQGGSGETQYF
TRBV9,NA,TRBJ1-4,NA,TGTGCCAGCAGCGTATCCGCAACTAATGAAAAACTGTTTTTT,CASSVSATNEKLFF
TRBV2,once,TRBJ2-1,NA,TGTGCCAGCCTCTACTCGGGGGAGCAGTTCTTC,CASLYSGEQFF
TRBV19,NA,TRBJ2-3,NA,TGTGCCAGTAAAAGAGTAGCGGCGGATACGCAGTATTTT,CASKRVAADTQYF
TRBV6-6,NA,TRBJ1-5,NA,TGTGCCAGCAGTTACCCCTATAGCAATCAGCCCCAGCATTTT,CASSYPYSNQPQHF
TRBV28,NA,TRBJ2-5,TRBD1,TGTGCCAGCAGTAGTCCCGGGACAGGGACGGAGACCCAGTACTTC,CASSSPGTGTETQYF
TRBV21-1,once,TRBJ2-1,NA,TGTGCCAGCAGCAAAGAAGGGGGACGCTACAATGAGCAGTTCTTC,CASSKEGGRYNEQFF
TRBV7-2,few,TRBJ2-5,TRBD2,TGTGCCAGCAGCTTAGGTAGGACTAGCGCACTCCAAGAGACCCAGTACTTC,CASSLGRTSALQETQYF
TRBV6-5,NA,TRBJ1-4,TRBD1,TGTGCCAGCAGTTACGGGGGACAGCCTAATGAAAAACTGTTTTTT,CASSYGGQPNEKLFF
TRBV10-3,NA,TRBJ1-1,TRBD1,TGTGCCACCAGGACAGGGGAGGTGAACACTGAAGCTTTCTTT,CATRTGEVNTEAFF
TRBV10-1,NA,TRBJ2-3,NA,TGCGCCAGCATGGCTAGCGTAGTTCCAGATACGCAGTATTTT,CASMASVVPDTQYF
TRBV5-1,NA,TRBJ1-4,NA,TGCGCCAGCAGCTTGGGAGGGTTGACTAATGAAAAACTGTTTTTT,CASSLGGLTNEKLFF
TRBV24-1,NA,TRBJ2-5,NA,TGTGCCACCAGTGACCCCGGACAGTTCTCACGGTACCAAGAGACCCAGTACTTC,CATSDPGQFSRYQETQYF
TRBV5-1,NA,TRBJ2-3,NA,TGCGCCAGCAGCTGGGCCCTGGGTGTCGCCGATACGCAGTATTTT,CASSWALGVADTQYF
TRBV7-2,NA,TRBJ2-4,NA,TGTGCCAGCAGCCCGACAAGGGGGAACATTCAGTACTTC,CASSPTRGNIQYF
TRBV6-2/TRBV6-3,NA,TRBJ2-5,TRBD2,TGTGCCAGCAGCTCCACCCGGGGGGGGAATCGAGAGACCCAGTACTTC,CASSSTRGGNRETQYF
TRBV7-8,once,TRBJ2-1,TRBD2,TGTGCCAGCAGCTTAGCGGGGGTTCGGCTAGCGGGAAGGATCAATGAGCAGTTCTTC,CASSLAGVRLAGRINEQFF
TRBV19,once,TRBJ2-5,NA,TGTGCCAGTAGTAGATGGCTATCGGGAGAGACCCAGTACTTC,CASSRWLSGETQYF
TRBV2,once,TRBJ2-6,NA,TGTGCCAGCAGACCAACAGGGTTTGGGGCCAACGTCCTGACTTTC,CASRPTGFGANVLTF
TRBV24-1,NA,TRBJ2-5,TRBD1,TGTGCCACCAGTGATGACAGGGGAGTGGAGACCCAGTACTTC,CATSDDRGVETQYF
TRBV18,NA,TRBJ1-4,NA,TGTGCCAGCTCACCACAGGGGTCGACTAATGAAAAACTGTTTTTT,CASSPQGSTNEKLFF
TRBV5-1,NA,TRBJ2-2,NA,TGCGCCAGCAGCCTGAACAGGTGGCGGGAGCTGTTTTTT,CASSLNRWRELFF
TRBV18,NA,TRBJ2-6,TRBD1,TGTGCCAGCTCCCTGGGACAGGGCCCCTCTGGGGCCAACGTCCTGACTTTC,CASSLGQGPSGANVLTF
TRBV9,NA,TRBJ1-1,NA,TGTGCCAGCAGCGCCCGAGGGAACCTGGGAGCTTTCTTT,CASSARGNLGAFF
TRBV5-4,NA,TRBJ2-3,TRBD2,TGTGCCAGCAGCTTGGAAGCGGGGTATACGCAGTATTTT,CASSLEAGYTQYF
TRBV27,once,TRBJ2-5,TRBD1,TGTGCCAGCAGCCTCAGGGGGCCTAATCAAGAGACCCAGTACTTC,CASSLRGPNQETQYF
TRBV6-1,NA,TRBJ1-2,NA,TGTGCCAGCAGTGAATATGGTGAGGAAGGCTACACCTTC,CASSEYGEEGYTF